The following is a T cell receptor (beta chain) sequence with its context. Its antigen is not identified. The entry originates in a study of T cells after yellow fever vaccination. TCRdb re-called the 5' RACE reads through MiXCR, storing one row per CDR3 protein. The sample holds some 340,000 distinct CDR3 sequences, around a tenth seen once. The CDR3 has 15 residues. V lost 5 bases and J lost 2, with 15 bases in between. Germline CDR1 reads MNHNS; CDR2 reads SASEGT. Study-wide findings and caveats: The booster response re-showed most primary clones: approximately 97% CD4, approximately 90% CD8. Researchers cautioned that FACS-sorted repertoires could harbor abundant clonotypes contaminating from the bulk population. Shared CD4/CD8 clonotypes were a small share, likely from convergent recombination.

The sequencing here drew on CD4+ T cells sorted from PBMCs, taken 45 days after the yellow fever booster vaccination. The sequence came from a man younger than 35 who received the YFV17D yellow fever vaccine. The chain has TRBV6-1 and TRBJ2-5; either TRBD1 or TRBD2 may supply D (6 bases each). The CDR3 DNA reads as TGTGCCAGCAGTAAAAACAGGGACTGGCAAGAGACCCAGTACTTC. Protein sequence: CASSKNRDWQETQYF.